Below, 19 T cell receptor beta chains from the same sample are listed, as sequenced in a study of human T cells and chemical hapten exposure. Time point noted: patch test 1, 2 weeks after DPC sensitization. Treatment: therapeutic diphenylcyclopropenone sensitization with weekly scalp DPC. TCRdb used MiXCR to reprocess the RACE reads, holding one entry per CDR3 protein. Of more than 65,000 distinct CDR3 sequences in the sample, approximately 10% were seen once. Sequenced material: whole blood, taken in connection with sensitization to the hapten diphenylcyclopropenone (DPC). The receptor source for this set is a woman aged 45-59 years with alopecia areata. Some clones in this sample may be carry-over from other donors' samples.

This clonotype was counted a few times. V is TRBV6-6 and J is TRBJ2-2; D is perhaps TRBD1 (5 bases). Trimming stripped 6 bases from V and 3 bases from J, with 11 bases between. The V gene's germline CDR1 is MNHNY and CDR2 SVGAGI (reference sequence). The CDR3 covers 14 residues. DNA for the CDR3: TGTGCCAGCAGGATAGACAGCTACACCGGGGAGCTGTTTTTT. Amino acid sequence: CASRIDSYTGELFF.

V gene TRBV28 combines with J gene TRBJ1-5; D is unclear. V gave up 2 bases and J gave up 3 bases, with 8 bases separating them. The CDR3 runs 14 residues. Germline CDR1 MDHEN, CDR2 SYDVKM. CDR3 nucleotides: TGTGCCAGCAGTTTAAGCGCGGTCAATCAGCCCCAGCATTTT. This sequence encodes CASSLSAVNQPQHF. The variable domain in full, with the rest retrieved from reference TRBV28 and TRBJ1-5, is DVKVTQSSRYLVKRTGEKVFLECVQDMDHENMFWYRQDPGLGLRLIYFSYDVKMKEKGDIPEGYSVSREKKERFSLILESASTNQTSMYLCASSLSAVNQPQHFGDGTRLSIL.

This clonotype was observed a few times. This chain connects TRBV11-2 to TRBJ2-2; no reliable D call. CDR3 length: 14 residues. Germline CDR1 SGHAT, CDR2 FQNNGV. The germline V and J ends were trimmed by 1 base and 1 base, with 4 bases remaining between them. The CDR3: CASSLVLNTGELFF. Here the CDR3 DNA reads TGTGCCAGCAGCTTAGTTCTGAACACCGGGGAGCTGTTTTTT.

The chain couples TRBV7-9 to TRBJ2-6; D ambiguous. The V gene's germline CDR1 is SEHNR and CDR2 FQNEAQ (reference sequence). Trimming pared 4 bases from V and 2 bases from J, leaving 9 bases between. This CDR3 is 15 amino acids long. The CDR3 region has the DNA TGTGCCAGCAGCTCGTGGAGCCCTGGGGCCAACGTCCTGACTTTC. Protein product: CASSSWSPGANVLTF.

The chain recombines TRBV12-3 or TRBV12-4 with TRBJ2-7, with unresolved D. The CDR3 covers 13 residues. Trimming cost V 3 bases and J 6 bases, with 12 bases left between them. The CDR3 region is CASSFGLDGEQYF. As DNA, the CDR3 is TGTGCCAGCAGTTTCGGGCTAGATGGCGAGCAGTACTTC.

This clonotype was observed a few times. The genes are TRBV6-6 and TRBJ2-7, with 9 bases aligning to TRBD1. In germline, CDR1 is MNHNY, CDR2 SVGAGI (reference sequence). The CDR3 loop spans 14 amino acids. The ends lost 2 bases at V and 4 bases at J; junction bases unmatched: 3. The CDR3 sequence is CASSYPGQGYEQYF. The DNA for the CDR3 is TGTGCCAGCAGTTACCCGGGACAGGGATACGAGCAGTACTTC.

V and J are TRBV20-1 and TRBJ1-2, with D perhaps matching TRBD1 (5 bases). In germline, CDR1 is DFQATT, CDR2 SNEGSKA (reference sequence). V lost 5 bases, J lost 1 base, and 11 bases lay in between. CDR3 length equals 13 residues. This chain's CDR3 is CSAQGADNYGYTF. The CDR3, as DNA: TGCAGTGCTCAGGGAGCAGATAACTATGGCTACACCTTC.

The CDR3 DNA sequence: TGCAGCGTTGGGGACTCGCGCCCCGAGCAGTACTTC. It is translated as CSVGDSRPEQYF. J is TRBJ2-7 and V is TRBV29-1; possibly TRBD2 for D (6 bases). CDR1 is SQVTM and CDR2 is ANQGSEA in the germline V gene. The CDR3 is 12 residues long. V was trimmed by 4 bases and J by 6 bases, leaving 13 bases between them.

Only a few counts were recorded for this clonotype. This sequence joins TRBV7-6 and TRBJ2-7, with TRBD2 matching 9 bases. This CDR3 has 14 residues. Per the germline V gene, CDR1 is SGHVS and CDR2 is FNYEAQ. The V gene end was trimmed by 1 base and the J gene end by 7 bases; junction bases not matched to a gene: 5. CDR3 DNA: TGTGCCAGCAGCTTAGGGACTAGCGCAAGGGAGCAGTACTTC. Protein product: CASSLGTSAREQYF.

J is TRBJ1-4 and V is TRBV28; no definite D call. Between the trimmed V and J ends, which lost 6 bases and 4 bases, there was a span of 9 bases. CDR3 length: 13 residues. Germline V gene data show CDR1 as MDHEN and CDR2 as SYDVKM. For the CDR3, the DNA is TGTGCCAGCAGGAAAACAATTAATGAAAAACTGTTTTTT. This sequence encodes CASRKTINEKLFF.

The chain has TRBV29-1 and TRBJ2-5; the D gene is possibly TRBD2 (6 bases). This CDR3 is built from 11 residues. CDR1 and CDR2 (germline): SQVTM, ANQGSEA. V was cut by 4 bases and J by 5 bases, with 8 bases left in between. The CDR3 nucleotides read TGCAGCGTTGGGGGAGGTGAGACCCAGTACTTC. Translated: CSVGGGETQYF.

This clonotype was counted between two and nine times. The V gene is TRBV28, the J gene TRBJ2-7, with TRBD2 identical over 7 bases. The germline gives CDR1 MDHEN, CDR2 SYDVKM. This CDR3 is built from 17 residues. V lost 8 bases and J lost 0; bases outside the gene matches: 16. The CDR3 reads CASGDGKRGLRSYEQYF. The CDR3 nucleotides are TGTGCCAGCGGGGACGGTAAGCGGGGCCTCCGCTCCTACGAGCAGTACTTC.

This clonotype was seen a handful of times. This sequence joins TRBV19 and TRBJ1-5; 7 nucleotides align to TRBD1. This CDR3 has 15 residues. The germline gives CDR1 LNHDA, CDR2 SQIVND (reference sequence). The junction had 12 bases not matched to a gene; V was cut back by 8 bases and J by 5 bases. Written as DNA, the CDR3 is TGTGCCAGTCAAGGGAGACAGGGCGAGCATCAGCCCCAGCATTTT. As protein: CASQGRQGEHQPQHF.

This clonotype turned up a few times. The chain recombines TRBV18 with TRBJ2-7; tentatively, D is TRBD1 (6 bases). Trimming took off 3 bases at V and 1 base at J, with 16 bases between the two ends. The CDR3 consists of 16 residues. The germline CDR1 and CDR2 sequences are KGHSH and LQKENI. CDR3 loop: CASSPETGKNSYEQYF. For the CDR3, the DNA is TGTGCCAGCTCACCTGAAACAGGGAAGAATTCCTACGAGCAGTACTTC.

The J gene is TRBJ1-1, the V gene TRBV3-1, with a weak D call TRBD1 (6 bases). Germline V gene sequence: CDR1 LGHDT, CDR2 YNNKEL (reference sequence). V gave up 6 bases and J gave up 1 base, with 12 bases separating them. The CDR3 has 14 amino acids. Written as DNA, the CDR3 is TGTGCCAGCAGGGCCACAGGGTCGAACACTGAAGCTTTCTTT. Amino acids: CASRATGSNTEAFF. The complete variable domain, with remaining parts taken from reference TRBV3-1 and TRBJ1-1, reads DTAVSQTPKYLVTQMGNDKSIKCEQNLGHDTMYWYKQDSKKFLKIMFSYNNKELIINETVPNRFSPKSPDKAHLNLHINSLELGDSAVYFCASRATGSNTEAFFGQGTRLTVV.

The CDR3 DNA reads TGTGCCAGTGGGACCAGGAACATTCAGTACTTC. It specifies CASGTRNIQYF. This chain links TRBV14 with TRBJ2-4; D assignment may be TRBD1 or TRBD2 (5 bases each). This CDR3 has 11 residues. The germline gives CDR1 SGHDN, CDR2 FVKESK. Trimming left V 9 bases short and J 7 bases short, with 10 bases between.

This clonotype occurred a few times. The rearrangement links TRBV28 to TRBJ2-3, with D perhaps being TRBD1 or TRBD2 (5 bases each). CDR3 length: 16 residues. Germline loops: CDR1 MDHEN, CDR2 SYDVKM. V dropped 2 bases and J dropped 0 bases, with 12 bases sitting between them. The CDR3 bases are TGTGCCAGCAGTTTACATGGGACGCTGAGCACAGATACGCAGTATTTT. As protein: CASSLHGTLSTDTQYF.

This clonotype turned up a few times. The V gene is TRBV29-1, the J gene TRBJ2-1, with TRBD2 identical over 9 bases. The CDR3 is 13 residues long. The trim removed 4 bases at V and 3 bases at J, leaving 1 base unmatched. CDR1 and CDR2 from the germline V gene are SQVTM and ANQGSEA. The CDR3 loop reads CSVASGIYNEQFF. CDR3 sequence (DNA): TGCAGCGTTGCTAGCGGGATCTACAATGAGCAGTTCTTC.

This clonotype was seen only a few times. The chain combines TRBV5-4 with TRBJ2-1, with D perhaps TRBD1 (5 bases). CDR1 and CDR2 (germline): SGHNT, YYREEE (reference sequence). The CDR3 runs 14 residues. V dropped 6 bases and J dropped 0 bases, with 10 bases sitting between them. CDR3 sequence reads: CASIRAGSYNEQFF. The CDR3 DNA reads as TGTGCCAGCATCAGGGCAGGCTCCTACAATGAGCAGTTCTTC.